A single T cell receptor (beta chain) is shown here with its context. The sample originates from a study of OX40 agonist ivuxolimab in advanced cancers. Measured with immunoSEQ multiplex PCR; TCRdb has only the in-frame clones, and not every one. Of tens of thousands of clones in the sample, 87% were seen once. V dropped 6 bases and J dropped 2 bases, with 12 bases sitting between them. The CDR3 contains 14 residues. CDR1 KGHSH and CDR2 LQKENI come from the germline V gene. J is TRBJ2-3 and V is TRBV18; no clear D gene. The receptor comes from an adult with an advanced solid tumor such as melanoma, head and neck, liver or kidney cancer. The sample consisted of CD4+ or CD8+ T cells sorted from blood, taken in a trial of the OX40 agonist ivuxolimab. The CDR3 here is CASSPTASTDTQYF. The DNA of the CDR3 is TGTGCCAGCTCCCCGACCGCCTCCACAGATACGCAGTATTTT.